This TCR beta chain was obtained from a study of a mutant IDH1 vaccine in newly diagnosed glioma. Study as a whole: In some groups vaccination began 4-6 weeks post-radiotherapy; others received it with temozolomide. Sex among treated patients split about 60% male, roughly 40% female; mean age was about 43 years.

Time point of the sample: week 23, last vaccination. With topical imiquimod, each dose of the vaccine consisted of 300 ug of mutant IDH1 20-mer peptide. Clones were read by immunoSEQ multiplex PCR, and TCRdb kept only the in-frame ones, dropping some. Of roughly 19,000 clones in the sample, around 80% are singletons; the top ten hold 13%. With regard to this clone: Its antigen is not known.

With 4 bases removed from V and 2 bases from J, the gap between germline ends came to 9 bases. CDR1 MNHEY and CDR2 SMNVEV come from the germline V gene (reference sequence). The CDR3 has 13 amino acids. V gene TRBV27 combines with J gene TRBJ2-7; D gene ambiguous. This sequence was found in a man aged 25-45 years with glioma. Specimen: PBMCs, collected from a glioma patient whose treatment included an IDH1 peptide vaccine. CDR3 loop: CASSSGPAYEQYF. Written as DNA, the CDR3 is TGTGCCAGCAGTTCCGGGCCTGCCTACGAGCAGTACTTC.